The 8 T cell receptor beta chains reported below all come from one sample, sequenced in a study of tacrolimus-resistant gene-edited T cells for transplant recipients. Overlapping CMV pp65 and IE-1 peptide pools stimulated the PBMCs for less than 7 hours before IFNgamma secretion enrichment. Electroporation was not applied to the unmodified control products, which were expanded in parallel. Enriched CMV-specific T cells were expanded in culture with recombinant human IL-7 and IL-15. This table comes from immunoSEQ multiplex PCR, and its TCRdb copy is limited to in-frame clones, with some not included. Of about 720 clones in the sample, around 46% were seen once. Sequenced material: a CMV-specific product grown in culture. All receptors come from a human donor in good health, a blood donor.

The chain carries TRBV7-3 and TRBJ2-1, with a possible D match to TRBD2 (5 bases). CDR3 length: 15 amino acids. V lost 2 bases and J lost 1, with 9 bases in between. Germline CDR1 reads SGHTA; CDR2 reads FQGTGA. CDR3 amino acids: CASSLGRASYNEQFF. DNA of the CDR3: TGTGCCAGCAGCTTAGGGAGAGCGTCCTACAATGAGCAGTTCTTC.

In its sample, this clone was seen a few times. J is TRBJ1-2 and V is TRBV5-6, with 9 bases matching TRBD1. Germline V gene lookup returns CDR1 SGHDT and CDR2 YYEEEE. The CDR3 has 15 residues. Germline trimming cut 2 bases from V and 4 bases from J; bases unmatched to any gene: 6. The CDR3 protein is CASSLRDREGYGYTF. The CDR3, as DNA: TGTGCCAGCAGCTTAAGGGACAGGGAGGGCTATGGCTACACCTTC.

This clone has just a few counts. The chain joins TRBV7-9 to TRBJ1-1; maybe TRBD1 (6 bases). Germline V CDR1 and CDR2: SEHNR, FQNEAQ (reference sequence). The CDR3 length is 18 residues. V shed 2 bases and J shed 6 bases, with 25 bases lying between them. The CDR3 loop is CASSLSFEATGIGAEAFF. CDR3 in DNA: TGTGCCAGCAGCTTAAGTTTTGAAGCCACAGGGATAGGGGCTGAAGCTTTCTTT.

The CDR3 coding sequence is TGTGCCAGCAGCCCGGGACAGCTATCCTACAATGAGCAGTTCTTC. Translation: CASSPGQLSYNEQFF. The V and J genes are TRBV7-2 and TRBJ2-1, with 7 bases aligning to TRBD1. V gave up 5 bases and J gave up 1 base; unmatched junction bases: 5. CDR3 length: 15 residues. Germline CDR1 reads SGHTA; CDR2 reads FQGNSA.

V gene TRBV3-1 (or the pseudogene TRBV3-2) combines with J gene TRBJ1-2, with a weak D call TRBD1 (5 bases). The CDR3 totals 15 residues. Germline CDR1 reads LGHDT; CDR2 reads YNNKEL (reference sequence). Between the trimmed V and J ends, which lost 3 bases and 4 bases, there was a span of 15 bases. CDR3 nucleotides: TGTGCCAGCAGCCAGTTGGGGGGGGTTAGCTATGGCTACACCTTC. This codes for CASSQLGGVSYGYTF.

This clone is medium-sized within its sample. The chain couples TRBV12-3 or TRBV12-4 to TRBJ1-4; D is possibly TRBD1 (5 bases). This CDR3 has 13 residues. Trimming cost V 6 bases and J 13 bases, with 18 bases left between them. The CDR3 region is CASSPNRDRLLFF. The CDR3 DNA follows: TGTGCCAGCAGCCCTAACCGGGACCGGTTACTGTTTTTT.

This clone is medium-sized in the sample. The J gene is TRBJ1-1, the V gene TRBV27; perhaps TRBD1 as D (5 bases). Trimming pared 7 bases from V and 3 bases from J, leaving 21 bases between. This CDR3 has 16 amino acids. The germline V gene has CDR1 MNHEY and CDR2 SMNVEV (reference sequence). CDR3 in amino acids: CASNTFRGVRDTEAFF. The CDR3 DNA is TGTGCCAGCAACACCTTCCGGGGGGTCAGGGACACTGAAGCTTTCTTT.

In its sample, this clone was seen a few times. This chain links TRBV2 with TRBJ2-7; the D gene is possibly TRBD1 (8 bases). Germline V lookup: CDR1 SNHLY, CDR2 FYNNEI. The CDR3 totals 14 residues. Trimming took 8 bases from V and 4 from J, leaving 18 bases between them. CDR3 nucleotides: TGTGCCAGCGGGGAGGGGACAGGAATATACGAGCAGTACTTC. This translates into CASGEGTGIYEQYF. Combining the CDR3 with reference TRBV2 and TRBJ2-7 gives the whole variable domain EPEVTQTPSHQVTQMGQEVILRCVPISNHLYFYWYRQILGQKVEFLVSFYNNEISEKSEIFDDQFSVERPDGSNFTLKIRSTKLEDSAMYFCASGEGTGIYEQYFGPGTRLTVT.